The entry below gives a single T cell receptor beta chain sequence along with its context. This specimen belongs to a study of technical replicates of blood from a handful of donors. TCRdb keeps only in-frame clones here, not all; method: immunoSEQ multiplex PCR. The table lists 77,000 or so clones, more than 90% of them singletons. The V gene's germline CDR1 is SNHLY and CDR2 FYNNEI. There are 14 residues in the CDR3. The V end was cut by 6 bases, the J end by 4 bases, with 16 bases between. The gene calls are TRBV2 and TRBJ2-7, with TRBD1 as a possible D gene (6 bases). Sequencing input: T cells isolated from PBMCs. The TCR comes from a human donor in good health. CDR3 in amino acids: CASRGPTGIYEQYF. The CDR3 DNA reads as TGTGCCAGCAGAGGACCTACAGGGATTTACGAGCAGTACTTC.